These 9 T cell receptor beta chains were sequenced from one sample in a study of blood T cells in healthy people across ages. Alongside a J-beta primer mix, a sample-barcoded 5' primer served in a second PCR lasting 7 to 11 cycles. TCRdb redid the calling of the 5' RACE reads with MiXCR, one entry per CDR3 protein. The sample holds 650,000 or so distinct CDR3 sequences, approximately 52% seen once. The material sequenced was blood. These receptors were taken from an elderly woman in good health.

On this clonotype: Possible read error: a much larger clone is one base away. V gene TRBV4-1 combines with J gene TRBJ1-6; 7 bases are shared with TRBD1. CDR1 and CDR2 from the germline V gene are MGHRA and YSYEKL. The CDR3 has 16 amino acids. The CDR3 protein is CASSPHRGLGNSPPHF. For the CDR3, the DNA is TGCGCCAGCAGCCCCCACAGGGGCTTGGGCAATTCACCCCCCCACTTT.

In this sample, this clonotype turned up a few times. A much larger clonotype is one base distant, so this may be a read error. The J gene is TRBJ2-3, the V gene TRBV20-1, with D tentatively TRBD1 or TRBD2 (5 bases each). CDR1 and CDR2 (germline): DFQATT, SNEGSKA (reference sequence). CDR3 length: 13 amino acids. V lost 5 bases and J 2 bases, leaving 11 bases between the germline ends. The DNA of the CDR3 is TGCAGTGCTGGTCGGGGCTTCACAGATACGCAGTATTTT. Residues: CSAGRGFTDTQYF.

This clonotype was detected only a few times. This chain joins TRBV5-1 and TRBJ1-5; D might be TRBD1 (6 bases). The CDR3 spans 16 residues. The V and J ends lost 4 bases and 6 bases respectively, with 20 bases between them. Germline CDR1 reads SGHRS; CDR2 reads YFSETQ. CDR3 loop: CASSPTHREGGQPQHF. For the CDR3, the DNA is TGCGCCAGCAGCCCGACGCACAGGGAAGGCGGTCAGCCCCAGCATTTT.

The table lists this clonotype with many counts. This chain uses TRBV4-1 with TRBJ2-1, with D uncertain. Per germline, CDR1 MGHRA and CDR2 YSYEKL. V was clipped by 0 bases and J by 4 bases, with 10 bases between them. The CDR3 sequence is 15 residues long. The CDR3 nucleotides are TGCGCCAGCAGCCAAGATTCGTGGCCTTACAATGAGCAGTTCTTC. It is translated as CASSQDSWPYNEQFF.

V and J are TRBV29-1 and TRBJ2-1, with TRBD2 identical over 14 bases. The CDR3 sequence is 13 residues long. Germline CDR1 SQVTM, CDR2 ANQGSEA. V lost 6 bases and J lost 9; bases outside the gene matches: 4. The CDR3 nucleotides read TGCAGCGTGGGGACTAGCGGGGGCGGTGAGCAGTTCTTC. Its protein product is CSVGTSGGGEQFF.

The chain combines TRBV12-3 or TRBV12-4 with TRBJ1-4; D might be TRBD1 (6 bases). The germline V and J ends were trimmed by 6 bases and 2 bases, with 13 bases remaining between them. The CDR3 totals 15 residues. Written as DNA, the CDR3 is TGTGCCAGCAGCAAAGAGGGGGGGACTAATGAAAAACTGTTTTTT. As protein: CASSKEGGTNEKLFF.

The gene calls are TRBV18 and TRBJ2-7, with TRBD1 identical over 11 bases. Germline V lookup: CDR1 KGHSH, CDR2 LQKENI. V gave up 3 bases and J gave up 3 bases; unmatched junction bases: 7. The CDR3 is made up of 16 amino acids. The CDR3 loop is CASSPPGQGAHYEQYF. For the CDR3, the DNA is TGTGCCAGCTCACCCCCTGGACAGGGGGCGCACTACGAGCAGTACTTC.

With respect to this clonotype: This may arise from a read error, as a much more abundant clone is one base away. The chain uses TRBV25-1 and TRBJ2-7, with D perhaps given as TRBD1 or TRBD2 (5 bases each). Looked up from germline, CDR1 is MGHDK and CDR2 is SYGVNS. Between the trimmed V and J ends, which lost 2 bases and 3 bases, there was a span of 11 bases. The CDR3 totals 14 residues. The CDR3 coding sequence is TGTGCCAGCAGTGAAGACGGGACCGACTACGAGCAGTACTTC. Amino acid sequence: CASSEDGTDYEQYF.

With respect to this clonotype: This sequence may be a read error, since a much larger clone differs from it by one base. V gene TRBV5-1 combines with J gene TRBJ2-1; 9 nucleotides match TRBD2. Per germline, CDR1 SGHRS and CDR2 YFSETQ. The CDR3 loop spans 15 amino acids. After removal of 4 bases from V and 3 bases from J, the junction contained 5 bases not matched to a gene. CDR3 amino acids: CASSGGGRVYNEQFF. The CDR3 region has the DNA TGCGCCAGCAGCGGTGGCGGGAGGGTCTACAATGAGCAGTTCTTC.